The next 28 T cell receptor beta chains were all read from a single sample in a study of regulatory and conventional T cells in RAG deficiency. Profiled with immunoSEQ multiplex PCR; TCRdb holds only in-frame clones, not every one. The table records around 20,000 clones, roughly 96% of them present only once. Conventional CD4+ T cells were sorted from blood as CD25-low CD127-high cells. The same sample was also studied in work on regulatory T cells. Per that paper: Amplification used 52 TRBV primers and 13 TRBJ primers.

Sample: CD25- CD4+ T cells sorted from blood. The receptors were sampled from a human donor in good health.

This clone is a singleton in its sample. The rearrangement links TRBV5-1 to TRBJ2-5, with 14 bases matching TRBD2. The trim removed 3 bases at V and 5 bases at J, leaving 3 bases unmatched. Per the germline V gene, CDR1 is SGHRS and CDR2 is YFSETQ. The CDR3 consists of 15 residues. This CDR3 reads CASSWTSGGRETQYF. CDR3 nucleotide sequence: TGCGCCAGCAGCTGGACTAGCGGGGGGAGGGAGACCCAGTACTTC.

The V call is TRBV14, the J call TRBJ1-6, with D unresolved. The CDR3 covers 14 residues. V lost 1 base and J lost 7, with 8 bases in between. Germline values: CDR1 SGHDN, CDR2 FVKESK. CDR3: CASSQGHYNSPLHF. The CDR3 nucleotides read TGTGCCAGCAGCCAAGGACATTACAATTCACCCCTCCACTTT. Using reference TRBV14 and TRBJ1-6 for the parts outside the CDR3, the full variable domain is EAGVTQFPSHSVIEKGQTVTLRCDPISGHDNLYWYRRVMGKEIKFLLHFVKESKQDESGMPNNRFLAERTGGTYSTLKVQPAELEDSGVYFCASSQGHYNSPLHFGNGTRLTVT.

This rearrangement joins TRBV7-8 to TRBJ1-1; a weak D match, TRBD1 (5 bases). CDR1 SGHVS and CDR2 FQNEAQ come from the germline V gene. Deletions cut 10 bases from V and 4 bases from J, with 22 bases between. CDR3 length: 15 amino acids. CDR3 region: CATSTMEGIGTEAFF. The CDR3 DNA reads as TGTGCCACCTCCACCATGGAGGGGATCGGCACTGAAGCTTTCTTT.

This clone was recorded only once. V gene TRBV6-5 combines with J gene TRBJ2-3; a weak D match, TRBD2 (6 bases). CDR1 is MNHEY, CDR2 SVGAGI, per germline. The CDR3 is made up of 14 amino acids. V shed 6 bases and J shed 2 bases, with 12 bases lying between them. The CDR3 here is CASRPGLHTDTQYF. Here the CDR3 DNA reads TGTGCCAGCAGACCCGGACTACACACAGATACGCAGTATTTT.

The rearrangement links TRBV4-1 to TRBJ1-5; D unresolved. Germline values: CDR1 MGHRA, CDR2 YSYEKL. V lost 0 bases and J lost 9, with 12 bases in between. This CDR3 region has 14 residues. The CDR3 here is CASSQDLGYRPQHF. The CDR3 DNA sequence: TGCGCCAGCAGCCAAGATCTCGGGTATCGGCCCCAGCATTTT.

The V and J genes are TRBV5-4 and TRBJ1-1; weak D call: TRBD1 (5 bases). Germline CDR1 is SGHNT and CDR2 is YYREEE (reference sequence). The CDR3 sequence is 13 residues long. V was cut by 5 bases and J by 1 base, with 9 bases left in between. CDR3 sequence (DNA): TGTGCCAGCAGGGTAGACAGGAACACTGAAGCTTTCTTT. Translating it yields CASRVDRNTEAFF.

V gene TRBV6-1 combines with J gene TRBJ1-1; 9 positions agree with TRBD1. The V gene's germline CDR1 is MNHNS and CDR2 SASEGT. The CDR3 totals 17 residues. The V gene end was trimmed by 4 bases and the J gene end by 1 base; junction bases not matched to a gene: 10. CDR3 amino acids: CASSGRDRDKGNTEAFF. CDR3 nucleotides: TGTGCCAGCAGTGGCCGGGACAGGGATAAGGGGAACACTGAAGCTTTCTTT.

This sequence joins TRBV6-1 and TRBJ1-6, with TRBD1 as a possible D gene (6 bases). This CDR3 has 16 residues. Germline-derived CDR1 and CDR2 are MNHNS and SASEGT. The V and J ends lost 3 bases and 0 bases respectively, with 9 bases between them. Written as DNA, the CDR3 is TGTGCCAGCAGTGATGACAGGAGCTCCTATAATTCACCCCTCCACTTT. Its translation: CASSDDRSSYNSPLHF.

The V gene is TRBV6-5, the J gene TRBJ1-2; D unresolved. There are 13 residues in the CDR3. V lost 2 bases to trimming and J lost 1 base, with 5 bases between them. CDR1 is MNHEY and CDR2 is SVGAGI in the germline V gene. CDR3 nucleotide sequence: TGTGCCAGCAGTTACCGGGTTAACTATGGCTACACCTTC. Protein: CASSYRVNYGYTF.

The chain uses TRBV18 and TRBJ1-1, with a tentative D call TRBD1 (6 bases). The CDR3 has 16 amino acids. Trimming stripped 1 base from V and 0 bases from J, with 12 bases between. Germline V gene lookup returns CDR1 KGHSH and CDR2 LQKENI. CDR3 loop: CASSPQKTGLNTEAFF. The CDR3 DNA reads TGTGCCAGCTCACCACAGAAGACAGGTTTGAACACTGAAGCTTTCTTT.

The chain has TRBV5-1 and TRBJ2-3; 11 positions agree with TRBD1. The CDR3 contains 15 residues. The V gene's germline CDR1 is SGHRS and CDR2 YFSETQ. Unmatched junction bases numbered 7, after V lost 4 bases and J lost 6 bases. CDR3 region: CASSPRTGGADTQYF. CDR3 DNA: TGCGCCAGCAGCCCACGGACAGGGGGCGCGGATACGCAGTATTTT.

The chain combines TRBV28 with TRBJ1-1; a possible D gene is TRBD1 (5 bases). The germline gives CDR1 MDHEN, CDR2 SYDVKM. The V gene lost 1 base and the J gene lost 0 bases, with 9 bases spanning the gap. The CDR3 sequence is 15 residues long. The CDR3 protein is CASSLFQGVNTEAFF. The CDR3 nucleotides are TGTGCCAGCAGTTTATTTCAGGGCGTGAACACTGAAGCTTTCTTT.

The V gene is TRBV7-3, the J gene TRBJ2-2; perhaps TRBD2 as D (6 bases). Germline V gene data show CDR1 as SGHTA and CDR2 as FQGTGA. The V end was cut by 3 bases, the J end by 0 bases, with 8 bases between. CDR3 size: 15 residues. In nucleotides, the CDR3 is TGTGCCAGCAGCTTCGCGGGGACGAACACCGGGGAGCTGTTTTTT. It is translated as CASSFAGTNTGELFF. Combining the CDR3 with reference TRBV7-3 and TRBJ2-2 gives the whole variable domain GAGVSQTPSNKVTEKGKYVELRCDPISGHTALYWYRQSLGQGPEFLIYFQGTGAADDSGLPNDRFFAVRPEGSVSTLKIQRTERGDSAVYLCASSFAGTNTGELFFGEGSRLTVL.

This chain links TRBV18 with TRBJ2-3; D is undetermined. The CDR3 contains 16 residues. Trimming removed 2 bases from V and 0 bases from J, with 12 bases in between. Germline assignment: CDR1 KGHSH and CDR2 LQKENI. CDR3 in DNA: TGTGCCAGCTCACCAGGGTCTAGATCTAGCACAGATACGCAGTATTTT. Encoded protein: CASSPGSRSSTDTQYF.

This sequence joins TRBV6-5 and TRBJ2-2, with 13 bases lining up with TRBD2. CDR3 length: 16 residues. Germline CDR1 MNHEY, CDR2 SVGAGI. Trimming cost V 0 bases and J 6 bases; bases outside gene matches: 1. The chain's CDR3 is CASSYSTSGGSGELFF. Here the CDR3 DNA reads TGTGCCAGCAGTTACTCGACTAGCGGGGGGTCCGGGGAGCTGTTTTTT.

The chain uses TRBV27 and TRBJ1-2, with 7 bases fitting TRBD1. The CDR3 loop spans 14 amino acids. The junction had 8 bases not matched to a gene; V was cut back by 0 bases and J by 10 bases. Per germline, CDR1 MNHEY and CDR2 SMNVEV (reference sequence). CDR3 amino acids: CASSLSWDSRVYTF. As DNA, the CDR3 is TGTGCCAGCAGTTTATCTTGGGACAGCAGGGTCTACACCTTC.

The chain employs TRBV21-1 and TRBJ2-7; the DNA was not used to check the table's D call, TRBD2. TRBV21-1 is labeled a pseudogene. CDR3 length: 14 amino acids. The CDR3 bases are TGTGCCAGCAGCAAGCGGTGCAAAACGGGGGAGCAGTACTTC. Translation: CASSKRCKTGEQYF.

The V call is TRBV27, the J call TRBJ1-1; a weak D match, TRBD1 (5 bases). This CDR3 has 15 amino acids. V dropped 2 bases and J dropped 7 bases, with 17 bases sitting between them. Per germline, CDR1 MNHEY and CDR2 SMNVEV (reference sequence). The CDR3 DNA reads TGTGCCAGCAGTTTAGGGGGGTCCAGCTTGGGTGAAGCTTTCTTT. It is translated as CASSLGGSSLGEAFF.

V is TRBV14 and J is TRBJ1-1; TRBD1 aligns across 9 bases. This CDR3 has 17 amino acids. J was trimmed by 5 bases and V by 5 bases; bases with no gene match: 15. The germline gives CDR1 SGHDN, CDR2 FVKESK. CDR3: CASSLWTGARELTEAFF. DNA of the CDR3: TGTGCCAGCAGCTTGTGGACAGGGGCCCGGGAACTAACTGAAGCTTTCTTT.

The chain combines TRBV30 with TRBJ1-1, with a tentative D call TRBD1 (5 bases). Looked up from germline, CDR1 is GTSNPN and CDR2 is SVGIG (reference sequence). V was clipped by 0 bases and J by 4 bases, with 9 bases between them. This CDR3 spans 13 amino acids. CDR3 residues: CAWSVLQGTEAFF. The CDR3 nucleotides read TGTGCCTGGAGTGTACTTCAGGGCACTGAAGCTTTCTTT. Combining the CDR3 with reference TRBV30 and TRBJ1-1 gives the whole variable domain SQTIHQWPATLVQPVGSPLSLECTVEGTSNPNLYWYRQAAGRGLQLLFYSVGIGQISSEVPQNLSASRPQDRQFILSSKKLLLSDSGFYLCAWSVLQGTEAFFGQGTRLTVV.

This chain uses TRBV11-3 with TRBJ2-1; tentative D call: TRBD1 (6 bases). Trimming stripped 2 bases from V and 3 bases from J, with 11 bases between. The CDR3 is made up of 15 amino acids. Germline values: CDR1 SGHNT, CDR2 YENEEA. CDR3 in amino acids: CASSLPGQSYNEQFF. The CDR3 DNA is TGTGCCAGCAGCTTACCCGGACAGAGCTACAATGAGCAGTTCTTC.

CDR3 DNA sequence: TGTGCCAGCAGTGAAGTGCCCCGGGGGGCTGGCAGGAGCAATCAGCCCCAGCATTTT. It yields the protein CASSEVPRGAGRSNQPQHF. This chain uses TRBV6-1 with TRBJ1-5; maybe TRBD1 (6 bases). This CDR3 spans 19 amino acids. V lost 1 base, J lost 1 base, and 20 bases lay in between. CDR1 and CDR2 (germline): MNHNS, SASEGT.

This clone was observed a single time. This chain joins TRBV27 and TRBJ2-3; TRBD1 is a possible D gene (7 bases). Germline CDR1 and CDR2: MNHEY and SMNVEV (reference sequence). The germline V and J ends were trimmed by 5 bases and 2 bases, with 29 bases remaining between them. CDR3 length: 20 amino acids. CDR3 DNA sequence: TGTGCCAGCAGTCCGCGCCGAGGGGGGAAAGAGGGGGCGGCCACAGATACGCAGTATTTT. Translated: CASSPRRGGKEGAATDTQYF.

The chain joins TRBV6-5 to TRBJ2-7; 8 positions match TRBD2. Germline V CDR1 and CDR2: MNHEY, SVGAGI. There are 16 residues in the CDR3. The V segment lost 3 bases and the J segment 3 bases; nucleotides outside the gene matches: 10. CDR3 bases: TGTGCCAGCAGTTATGAAGCGGCGGGGGGCTACTACGAGCAGTACTTC. The encoded protein is CASSYEAAGGYYEQYF.

This chain joins TRBV27 and TRBJ1-2, with a possible D match to TRBD1 (6 bases). This CDR3 is 15 amino acids long. The ends were cut back, 3 bases at V and 3 bases at J, with 14 bases in the middle. The V gene's germline CDR1 is MNHEY and CDR2 SMNVEV (reference sequence). DNA of the CDR3: TGTGCCAGCAGTTTTTCCCCGGACAGCCACTATGGCTACACCTTC. It specifies CASSFSPDSHYGYTF.

This rearrangement joins TRBV9 to TRBJ1-1; 7 nucleotides match TRBD1. Germline V gene sequence: CDR1 SGDLS, CDR2 YYNGEE. J lost 5 bases, V lost 0 bases, and 4 bases had no gene match. CDR3 length: 14 amino acids. As DNA, the CDR3 is TGTGCCAGCAGCGTAGCTCCAGGGGGGACTGAAGCTTTCTTT. Translation: CASSVAPGGTEAFF.

The chain employs TRBV19 and TRBJ2-7, with D perhaps matching TRBD1 (6 bases). With 5 bases removed from V and 6 bases from J, the gap between germline ends came to 14 bases. Germline loops: CDR1 LNHDA, CDR2 SQIVND (reference sequence). This CDR3 region has 13 residues. The CDR3 nucleotides are TGTGCCAGTAGTTCTTTAGGGGGTTCCGAGCAGTACTTC. It codes for CASSSLGGSEQYF.

This chain uses TRBV13 with TRBJ2-4; 9 positions agree with TRBD2. The CDR3 length is 15 residues. Germline V gene data show CDR1 as PRHDT and CDR2 as FYEKMQ (reference sequence). V trimming: 3 bases; J trimming: 3 bases; junction bases outside the gene matches: 3. CDR3 amino acids: CASSFLRGGKNIQYF. As DNA, the CDR3 is TGTGCCAGCAGCTTTTTGCGGGGGGGCAAAAACATTCAGTACTTC.